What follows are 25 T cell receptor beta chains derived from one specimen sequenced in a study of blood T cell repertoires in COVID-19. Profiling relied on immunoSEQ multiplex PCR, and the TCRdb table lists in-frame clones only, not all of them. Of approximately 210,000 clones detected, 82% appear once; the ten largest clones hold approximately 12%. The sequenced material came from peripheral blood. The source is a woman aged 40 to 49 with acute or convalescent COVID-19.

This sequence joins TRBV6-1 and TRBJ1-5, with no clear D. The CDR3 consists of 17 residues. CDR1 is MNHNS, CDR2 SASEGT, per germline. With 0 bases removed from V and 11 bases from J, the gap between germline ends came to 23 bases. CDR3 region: CASSEADRTAEVLAQHF. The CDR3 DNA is TGTGCCAGCAGTGAAGCTGATAGAACAGCCGAAGTATTGGCCCAGCATTTT.

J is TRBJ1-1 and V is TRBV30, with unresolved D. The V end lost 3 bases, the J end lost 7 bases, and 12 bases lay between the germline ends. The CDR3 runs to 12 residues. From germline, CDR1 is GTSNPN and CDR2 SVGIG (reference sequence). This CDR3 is CAWRNEALEAFF. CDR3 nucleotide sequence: TGTGCCTGGAGGAATGAGGCCCTTGAAGCTTTCTTT.

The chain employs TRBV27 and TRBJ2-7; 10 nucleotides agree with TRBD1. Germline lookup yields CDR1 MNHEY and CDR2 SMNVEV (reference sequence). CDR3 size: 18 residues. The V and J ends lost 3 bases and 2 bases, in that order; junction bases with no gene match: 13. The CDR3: CASSFRDRGSLLPYEQYF. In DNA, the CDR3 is TGTGCCAGCAGTTTCCGGGACAGGGGCTCTTTACTTCCCTACGAGCAGTACTTC.

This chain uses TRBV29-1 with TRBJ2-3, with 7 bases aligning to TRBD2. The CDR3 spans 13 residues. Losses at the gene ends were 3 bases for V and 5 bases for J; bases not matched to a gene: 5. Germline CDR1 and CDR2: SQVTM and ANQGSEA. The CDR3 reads CSVDGLEGDTQYF. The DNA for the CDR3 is TGCAGCGTTGACGGACTAGAGGGAGATACGCAGTATTTT.

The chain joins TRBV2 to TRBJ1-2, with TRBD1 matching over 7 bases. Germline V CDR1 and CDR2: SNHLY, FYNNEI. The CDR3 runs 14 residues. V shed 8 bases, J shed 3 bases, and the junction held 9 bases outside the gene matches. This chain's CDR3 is CASLKGAVDYGYTF. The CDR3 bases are TGTGCCAGCTTGAAGGGGGCAGTCGACTATGGCTACACCTTC.

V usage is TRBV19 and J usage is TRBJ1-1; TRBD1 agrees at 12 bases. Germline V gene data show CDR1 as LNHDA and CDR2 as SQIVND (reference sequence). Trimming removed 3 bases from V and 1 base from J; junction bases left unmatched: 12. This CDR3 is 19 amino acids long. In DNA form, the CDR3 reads TGTGCCAGTAGTATTTACCCCGGGACAGGGGGCGCGGGGAACACTGAAGCTTTCTTT. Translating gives CASSIYPGTGGAGNTEAFF.

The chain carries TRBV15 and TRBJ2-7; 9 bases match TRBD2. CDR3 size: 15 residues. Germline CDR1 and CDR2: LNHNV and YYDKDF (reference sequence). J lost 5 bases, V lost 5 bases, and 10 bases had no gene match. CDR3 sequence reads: CATSAGAGGPDEQYF. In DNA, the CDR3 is TGTGCCACCAGCGCCGGGGCGGGAGGGCCCGACGAGCAGTACTTC.

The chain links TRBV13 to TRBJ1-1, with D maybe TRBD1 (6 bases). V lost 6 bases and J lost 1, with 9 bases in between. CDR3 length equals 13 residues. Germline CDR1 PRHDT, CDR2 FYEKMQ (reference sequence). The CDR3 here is CASRKQGNTEAFF. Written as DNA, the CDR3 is TGTGCCAGCAGAAAACAGGGGAACACTGAAGCTTTCTTT.

The CDR3 DNA follows: TGTGCCAGCCATCAATCCGGCTATGGCTACACCTTC. It yields the protein CASHQSGYGYTF. This rearrangement joins TRBV6-5 to TRBJ1-2; no clear D gene. The CDR3 has 12 amino acids. The V end was cut by 8 bases, the J end by 4 bases, with 11 bases between. Germline assignment: CDR1 MNHEY and CDR2 SVGAGI.

The CDR3 is CASSGRQGISYGYTF. CDR3 DNA: TGTGCCAGTAGTGGACGACAGGGTATAAGCTATGGCTACACCTTC. This chain connects TRBV19 to TRBJ1-2, with TRBD1 identical over 7 bases. Germline V gives CDR1 LNHDA, CDR2 SQIVND (reference sequence). The J segment lost 4 bases and the V segment lost 5 bases, leaving 10 bases of the junction unmatched. This CDR3 comprises 15 residues.

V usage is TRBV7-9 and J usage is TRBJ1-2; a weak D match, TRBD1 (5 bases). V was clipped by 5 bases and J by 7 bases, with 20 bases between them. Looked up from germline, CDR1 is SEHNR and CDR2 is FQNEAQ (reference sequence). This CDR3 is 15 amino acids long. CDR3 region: CASSLRTRDSCGYTF. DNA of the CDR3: TGTGCCAGCAGCCTGAGGACAAGGGATTCTTGTGGCTACACCTTC.

The CDR3 loop is CASSLGRGAGANVLTF. In nucleotides, the CDR3 is TGCGCCAGCAGCTTGGGTAGGGGTGCAGGGGCCAACGTCCTGACTTTC. V and J are TRBV5-1 and TRBJ2-6; tentative D call: TRBD1 (5 bases). The V gene lost 0 bases and the J gene lost 4 bases, with 11 bases spanning the gap. CDR3 length equals 16 residues. Germline values: CDR1 SGHRS, CDR2 YFSETQ.

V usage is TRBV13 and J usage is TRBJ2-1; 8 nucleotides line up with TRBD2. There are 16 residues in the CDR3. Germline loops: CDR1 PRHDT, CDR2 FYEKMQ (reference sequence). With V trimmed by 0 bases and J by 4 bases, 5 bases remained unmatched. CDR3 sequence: CASSLGWRGAYNEQFF. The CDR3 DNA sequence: TGTGCCAGCAGCTTAGGTTGGCGGGGGGCGTACAATGAGCAGTTCTTC.

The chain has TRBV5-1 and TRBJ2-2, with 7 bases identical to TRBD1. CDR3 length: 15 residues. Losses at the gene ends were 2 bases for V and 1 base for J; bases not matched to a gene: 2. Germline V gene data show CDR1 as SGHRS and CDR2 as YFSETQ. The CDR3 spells CASSLQGQNTGELFF. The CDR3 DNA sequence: TGCGCCAGCAGCTTACAGGGGCAGAACACCGGGGAGCTGTTTTTT.

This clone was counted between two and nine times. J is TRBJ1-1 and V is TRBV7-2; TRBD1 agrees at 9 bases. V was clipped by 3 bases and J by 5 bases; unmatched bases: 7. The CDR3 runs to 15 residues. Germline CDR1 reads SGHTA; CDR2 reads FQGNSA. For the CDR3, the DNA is TGTGCCAGCAGCTTGGGGGACAGGGTAGGGACTGAAGCTTTCTTT. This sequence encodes CASSLGDRVGTEAFF.

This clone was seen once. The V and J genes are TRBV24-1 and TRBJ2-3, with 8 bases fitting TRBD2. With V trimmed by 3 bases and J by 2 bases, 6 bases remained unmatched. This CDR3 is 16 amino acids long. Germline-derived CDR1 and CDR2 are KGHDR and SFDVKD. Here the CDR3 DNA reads TGTGCCACCAGTGATCCGGGGGGGAGGCCCACAGATACGCAGTATTTT. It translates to CATSDPGGRPTDTQYF.

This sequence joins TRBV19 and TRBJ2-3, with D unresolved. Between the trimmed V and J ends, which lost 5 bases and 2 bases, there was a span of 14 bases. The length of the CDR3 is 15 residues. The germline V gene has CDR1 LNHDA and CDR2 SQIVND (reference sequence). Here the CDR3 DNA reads TGTGCCAGTAGTCCTTATAGCCCCTTCACAGATACGCAGTATTTT. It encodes CASSPYSPFTDTQYF.

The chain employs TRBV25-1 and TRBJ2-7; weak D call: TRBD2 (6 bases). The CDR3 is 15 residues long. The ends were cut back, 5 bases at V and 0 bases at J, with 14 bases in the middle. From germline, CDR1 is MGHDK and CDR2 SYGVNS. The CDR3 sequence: CASSFFRDSSYEQYF. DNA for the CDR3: TGTGCCAGCAGTTTCTTCCGGGACTCCTCCTACGAGCAGTACTTC.

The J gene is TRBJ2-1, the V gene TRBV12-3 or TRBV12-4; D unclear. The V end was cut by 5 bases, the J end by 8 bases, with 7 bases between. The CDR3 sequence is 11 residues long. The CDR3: CASSPRYEQFF. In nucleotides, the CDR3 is TGTGCCAGCAGTCCCAGATATGAGCAGTTCTTC.

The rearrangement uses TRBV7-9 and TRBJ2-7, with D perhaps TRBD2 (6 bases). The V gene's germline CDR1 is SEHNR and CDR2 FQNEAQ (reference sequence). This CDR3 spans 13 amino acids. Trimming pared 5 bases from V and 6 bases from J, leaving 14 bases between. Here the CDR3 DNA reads TGTGCCAGCAGCATACGGGTGGGGGGCGAGCAGTACTTC. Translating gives CASSIRVGGEQYF.

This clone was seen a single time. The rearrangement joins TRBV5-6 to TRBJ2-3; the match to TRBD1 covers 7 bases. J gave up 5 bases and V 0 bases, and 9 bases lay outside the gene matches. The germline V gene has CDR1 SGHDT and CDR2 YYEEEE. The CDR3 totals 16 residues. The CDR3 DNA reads TGTGCCAGCAGCTTGGCCGAGACAGGGTGGGTAGATACGCAGTATTTT. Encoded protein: CASSLAETGWVDTQYF. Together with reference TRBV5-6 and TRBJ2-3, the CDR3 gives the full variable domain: DAGVTQSPTHLIKTRGQQVTLRCSPKSGHDTVSWYQQALGQGPQFIFQYYEEEERQRGNFPDRFSGHQFPNYSSELNVNALLLGDSALYLCASSLAETGWVDTQYFGPGTRLTVL.

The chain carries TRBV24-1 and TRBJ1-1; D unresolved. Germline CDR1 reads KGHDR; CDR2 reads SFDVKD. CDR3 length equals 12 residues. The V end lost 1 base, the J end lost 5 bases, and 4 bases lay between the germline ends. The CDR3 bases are TGTGCCACCAGTGATTTTAATACTGAAGCTTTCTTT. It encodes CATSDFNTEAFF.

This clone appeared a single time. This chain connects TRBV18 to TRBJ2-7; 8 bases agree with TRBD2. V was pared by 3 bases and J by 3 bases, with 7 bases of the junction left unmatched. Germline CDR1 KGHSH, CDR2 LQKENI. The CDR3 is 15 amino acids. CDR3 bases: TGTGCCAGCTCACCTTCTACGGGAGGGGTCTACGAGCAGTACTTC. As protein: CASSPSTGGVYEQYF.

The CDR3, as DNA: TGTGCCAGTAGACGAAAGGGCAGGGCTGAAAAACTGTTTTTT. This codes for CASRRKGRAEKLFF. The chain has TRBV19 and TRBJ1-4; D might be TRBD1 (5 bases). V lost 6 bases to trimming and J lost 7 bases, with 15 bases between them. CDR1 and CDR2 from the germline V gene are LNHDA and SQIVND (reference sequence). CDR3 length: 14 amino acids. The full variable domain, in which reference TRBV19 and TRBJ1-4 provide the parts outside the CDR3, is DGGITQSPKYLFRKEGQNVTLSCEQNLNHDAMYWYRQDPGQGLRLIYYSQIVNDFQKGDIAEGYSVSREKKESFPLTVTSAQKNPTAFYLCASRRKGRAEKLFFGSGTQLSVL.

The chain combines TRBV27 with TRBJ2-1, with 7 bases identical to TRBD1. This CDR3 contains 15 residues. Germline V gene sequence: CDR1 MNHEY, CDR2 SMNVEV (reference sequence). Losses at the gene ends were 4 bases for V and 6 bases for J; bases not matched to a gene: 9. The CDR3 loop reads CASSSSLQGFNEQFF. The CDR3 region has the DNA TGTGCCAGCAGTTCATCCCTACAGGGGTTCAATGAGCAGTTCTTC.